Listed below are T cell receptor beta chains from one sample, sequenced in a study of blood T cell repertoires in COVID-19. Profiled with immunoSEQ multiplex PCR; TCRdb holds only in-frame clones, not every one. The data contain 250,000 to 350,000 clones, about 88% of them singletons. The sample taken for sequencing was peripheral blood. All receptors come from a woman aged 55-69 years with acute or convalescent COVID-19. Both conserved end residues are part of each CDR3. The order of the fields is clone size, V gene, J gene, D gene, CDR3 DNA, CDR3 protein. D genes are given only for firm matches. Clone size, where shown, is once, few, many, or a class for clones that have expanded.

>.|TRBV5-8|TRBJ1-2|TRBD1
TGTGCCAGCAATATAAAGGGGACAGGGGGCTATGGCTACACCTTC
CASNIKGTGGYGYTF
>.|TRBV5-1|TRBJ1-4|TRBD1
TGCGCCAGCAGCCAGGGACAGGGTAATGCTAATGAAAAACTGTTTTTT
CASSQGQGNANEKLFF
>.|TRBV19|TRBJ2-1|TRBD1
TGTGCCAGTAGTATGCCGGGACAGGGGGGCAATGAGCAGTTCTTC
CASSMPGQGGNEQFF
>.|TRBV5-1|TRBJ2-1|TRBD2
TGCGCCAGCAGCTTGGACGGGACACCGAGACTAGCGGGAGGCCCATCCTACAATGAGCAGTTCTTC
CASSLDGTPRLAGGPSYNEQFF
>.|TRBV30|TRBJ2-2|TRBD2
TGTGCCTGGAGAAGACGAAAACGGGAGGACACCGGGGAGCTGTTTTTT
CAWRRRKREDTGELFF
>.|TRBV18|TRBJ1-6|TRBD1
TGTGCCAGCTCACCAACCGGGACAGGGTCTGGCTCCTATAATTCACCCCTCCACTTT
CASSPTGTGSGSYNSPLHF
>.|TRBV6-5|TRBJ2-2|TRBD1
TGTGCCAGCAGTTACTCACAGGGGGAGAACACCGGGGAGCTGTTTTTT
CASSYSQGENTGELFF
>.|TRBV7-2|TRBJ2-1|TRBD2
TGTGCCAGCAGCTTAGTCGGGGGGGGTTTCCAACGAAATGAGCAGTTCTTC
CASSLVGGGFQRNEQFF
>.|TRBV27|TRBJ2-3|TRBD2
TGTGCCAGCACCCGATTACTAGCGGGAAACACAGATACGCAGTATTTT
CASTRLLAGNTDTQYF
>.|TRBV7-2|TRBJ2-3|TRBD2
TGTGCCAGCAGCCGCACCGGGGCGGGAGGCAGCACAGATACGCAGTATTTT
CASSRTGAGGSTDTQYF
>.|TRBV27|TRBJ2-5|TRBD2
TGTGCCAGCAGTTCTTATAGCGGGACCGAAGAGACCCAGTACTTC
CASSSYSGTEETQYF
>.|TRBV7-7|TRBJ1-1|.
TGTGCCAGCAGCCTGGTAGGTTCAGGGCAGGGAAAAGGAGCTTTCTTT
CASSLVGSGQGKGAFF
>.|TRBV7-6|TRBJ1-5|.
TGTGCCAGCAGCTTAGAAGTCCGGGATCAGCCCCAGCATTTT
CASSLEVRDQPQHF
>.|TRBV28|TRBJ1-5|.
TGTGCCAGCGGTTCAGGGTATCTCCAGCCCCAGCATTTT
CASGSGYLQPQHF
>many|TRBV7-3|TRBJ1-2|.
TGTGCCAGCAGCTTATTGGGGCGTGACCCTAACTATGGCTACACCTTC
CASSLLGRDPNYGYTF
>.|TRBV7-2|TRBJ2-2|.
TGTGCCAGCAGCTCCGTCCTCAACACCGGGGAGCTGTTTTTT
CASSSVLNTGELFF
>.|TRBV7-9|TRBJ2-1|.
TGTGCCAGCAGCTTAGGTCGGGGGGCCTTCTACAATGAGCAGTTCTTC
CASSLGRGAFYNEQFF
>many|TRBV15|TRBJ1-2|TRBD1
TGTGCCACCAGCAGTCTTAGGACAGGGGTCGACTATGGCTACACCTTC
CATSSLRTGVDYGYTF
>.|TRBV5-4|TRBJ2-5|TRBD2
TGTGCCAGCAGCTTGGCCGGGGGGCAAGAGACCCAGTACTTC
CASSLAGGQETQYF
>.|TRBV18|TRBJ1-2|.
TGTGCCAGCTCACCAGCCAGGGACTATGGCTACACCTTC
CASSPARDYGYTF
>.|TRBV11-2|TRBJ1-5|.
TGTGCCAGCAGCGACGGGGGGGACCTCAATCAGCCCCAGCATTTT
CASSDGGDLNQPQHF
>.|TRBV2|TRBJ1-2|.
TGTGCCGGTCAGACAGGCCTCTATGGCTACACCTTC
CAGQTGLYGYTF
>.|TRBV18|TRBJ2-7|TRBD1
TGTGCCAGCCGGGACAGCTCCTACGAGCAGTACTTC
CASRDSSYEQYF
>.|TRBV9|TRBJ1-5|.
TGTGCCAGCAGCCTCGCGGGTGAGGGACAGCCCCAGCATTTT
CASSLAGEGQPQHF
>many|TRBV28|TRBJ2-2|.
TGTGCCAGCAGTTTACCGCAAAGGGGGAGCACCGGGGAGCTGTTTTTT
CASSLPQRGSTGELFF
>once|TRBV9|TRBJ1-2|TRBD1
TGTGCCAGCAGCGACCGGACAGGGGGTAACTATGGCTACACCTTC
CASSDRTGGNYGYTF
>.|TRBV19|TRBJ1-5|.
TGTGCCAGTAGTACACAGGCTCCCCGGGGCAATCAGCCCCAGCATTTT
CASSTQAPRGNQPQHF
>.|TRBV5-6|TRBJ2-7|.
TGTGCCAGCAGCTTGCCTACCGCTACCTACGAGCAGTACTTC
CASSLPTATYEQYF
>.|TRBV19|TRBJ1-5|.
TGTGCCAGTAGTATGAGCGATGGGAGTAGAAGATCTAATCAGCCCCAGCATTTT
CASSMSDGSRRSNQPQHF
>.|TRBV4-2|TRBJ2-3|.
TGTGCCAGCAGCCAAGGAAGTAATACACTGGGGAGGACAGATACGCAGTATTTT
CASSQGSNTLGRTDTQYF
>.|TRBV18|TRBJ2-7|TRBD2
TGTGCCAGCTCACCAGGAGCGGGGGGCCTCTACGAGCAGTACTTC
CASSPGAGGLYEQYF
>.|TRBV6-1|TRBJ2-7|.
TGTGCCAGCAGTGAGGGCAGAAGCTCCTACGAGCAGTACTTC
CASSEGRSSYEQYF
>.|TRBV5-1|TRBJ1-6|.
TGCGCCAGCAGCTTGGTAGGGGTAAATTCACCCCTCCACTTT
CASSLVGVNSPLHF
>.|TRBV18|TRBJ2-5|.
TGTGCCAGCTCACCACCGGGCAGGGTGAAGAAGACCCAGTACTTC
CASSPPGRVKKTQYF
>.|TRBV6-5|TRBJ1-1|.
TGTGCCAGTTTCCCTCTCTTTACTGAAGCTTTCTTT
CASFPLFTEAFF
>.|TRBV27|TRBJ1-1|TRBD1
TGTGCCAGCAGTTTACGGCAGGGGGCGCGTCACGCTGAAGCTTTCTTT
CASSLRQGARHAEAFF
>.|TRBV28|TRBJ1-4|.
TGTGCCAGCAGTTTATTTCCAGAGGAACTGTTTTTT
CASSLFPEELFF
>.|TRBV20-1|TRBJ1-2|.
TGCAGTGGTACCAGGTCCTATGGCTACACCTTC
CSGTRSYGYTF
>.|TRBV28|TRBJ1-6|TRBD1
TGTGCCAGCACTCTGACAGGGGGAAACTCACCCCTCCACTTT
CASTLTGGNSPLHF
>.|TRBV27|TRBJ2-7|.
TGTGCCAGCAGTTTATCTGAGCGCAGATCCTACGAGCAGTACTTC
CASSLSERRSYEQYF
>few|TRBV4-2|TRBJ1-5|.
TGTGCCAGCAGCCAAGGGGCACCCTCAGGGGCCCAGCATTTT
CASSQGAPSGAQHF
>.|TRBV7-9|TRBJ1-1|.
TGTGCCAGCAGCTTAACTCGGGACACGAACACTGAAGCTTTCTTT
CASSLTRDTNTEAFF
>.|TRBV28|TRBJ1-2|TRBD1
TGTGCCAGCAGCCAGGGCACGACAGGGGTCTATGGCTACACCTTC
CASSQGTTGVYGYTF
>.|TRBV27|TRBJ1-4|TRBD1
TGTGCCAGCAGTTTAACAGGGGGCGGTCGAGGGGAAAAACTGTTTTTT
CASSLTGGGRGEKLFF
>.|TRBV7-9|TRBJ1-3|.
TGTGCCAGCAGTGGGGGAGGCCAACTCTCTGGAAACACCATATATTTT
CASSGGGQLSGNTIYF
>few|TRBV11-2|TRBJ1-6|TRBD1
TGTGCCAGCAGACGAGCCGGGACAGCAGAATTCAATTCACCCCTCCACTTT
CASRRAGTAEFNSPLHF
>.|TRBV27|TRBJ1-5|TRBD1
TGTGCCACCTCGGACAGGGCGGCGGATCAGCCCCAGCATTTT
CATSDRAADQPQHF
>.|TRBV3-1/TRBV3-2|TRBJ2-1|.
TGTGCCAGCAGCCCTCCTCGGCAGGGGAACTCTGAGCAGTTCTTC
CASSPPRQGNSEQFF
>.|TRBV7-3|TRBJ1-1|.
TGTGCCAGCAGCACCGGAGTGAACACTGAAGCTTTCTTT
CASSTGVNTEAFF
>.|TRBV5-4|TRBJ1-2|.
TGTGCCAGCAGCATACCTCAGGACGGCACCGGGGGGGGCTACACCTTC
CASSIPQDGTGGGYTF
>.|TRBV11-3|TRBJ2-1|.
TGTGCCAGCAGCTCCAATCTGTGGGGGAGGGGGAACAATGAGCAGTTCTTC
CASSSNLWGRGNNEQFF
>.|TRBV6-5|TRBJ1-6|TRBD1
TGTGCCAGCAGGGCAGGGGGCGCAGAGTCACCCCTCCACTTT
CASRAGGAESPLHF
>.|TRBV15|TRBJ2-2|TRBD2
TGTGCCACCAGCAGACCGAAACTAGCGGGGGTGGCCGGGGAGCTGTTTTTT
CATSRPKLAGVAGELFF
>.|TRBV20-1|TRBJ1-5|.
TGCAGTGCTAGTGACGACAGAATTAGCAATCAGCCCCAGCATTTT
CSASDDRISNQPQHF
>.|TRBV19|TRBJ2-7|TRBD1
TGTGCCAGTAGCACATCGGGACAGGGGTTTCCCTACGAGCAGTACTTC
CASSTSGQGFPYEQYF
>.|TRBV3-1/TRBV3-2|TRBJ2-7|TRBD1
TGTGCCAGCAGCCCTAGCCAGGGGGCGGCCGGGCAGTACTTC
CASSPSQGAAGQYF